Sequencing of this TCR beta chain was carried out in a study of PD-L1 blockade in urothelial cancer. As for the study in general: Dosed intravenously at 1,200 mg every 3 weeks, atezolizumab was initiated by patients around 2014. Each blood sample yielded a median of about 150,000 T cells.

The study, taken as a whole, reports: TCR clonality was measured in pretreatment peripheral blood. Clonality below the median predicted better survival.

As for this clone: Its specificity is not known.

Measured with immunoSEQ multiplex PCR; TCRdb has only the in-frame clones, and not every one. Of under 25,000 clones in the sample, roughly 85% were seen once. Time point of the sample: peripheral blood 6 weeks after treatment start. Sampling of each patient yielded between 1 and 8 specimens, collected pretreatment and on-treatment. The CDR3 is 17 amino acids. Germline trimming cut 1 base from V and 2 bases from J; bases unmatched to any gene: 4. CDR1 and CDR2 from the germline V gene are LGHNA and YSLEER. The specimen comprised PBMCs, sampled around atezolizumab (anti-PD-L1) treatment. The receptor was isolated from a man aged 65-85 years with urothelial cancer. This rearrangement joins TRBV4-3 to TRBJ2-3, with 12 bases aligning to TRBD2. The CDR3 DNA follows: TGCGCCAGCAGCCAAGGACTAGCGGGAGCTGTCACAGATACGCAGTATTTT. It encodes CASSQGLAGAVTDTQYF.